The 18 T cell receptor beta chains presented below share a single source sample, sequenced in a study of human T cells and chemical hapten exposure. The time point was: patch test 2, 6 weeks after DPC sensitization. Regarding treatment: therapeutic diphenylcyclopropenone sensitization with weekly scalp DPC. TCRdb redid the calling of the RACE reads with MiXCR, one entry per CDR3 protein. Seen here are roughly 94,000 distinct CDR3 sequences, about a tenth observed once, and the top ten hold 2% to 2.5%. The specimen was whole blood, collected in connection with sensitization to the hapten diphenylcyclopropenone (DPC). These TCRs come from a woman between 35 and 50 years old with alopecia areata. Some clones in this sample may be carry-over from other donors' samples.

This clonotype was observed many times. This chain links TRBV12-3 or TRBV12-4 with TRBJ1-1; no clear D gene. Trimming stripped 4 bases from V and 7 bases from J, with 10 bases between. The CDR3 sequence is 12 residues long. The CDR3 protein is CASSSTRGEAFF. CDR3 in DNA: TGTGCCAGCAGTTCGACTCGAGGTGAAGCTTTCTTT.

This clonotype has just a few counts. The CDR3 bases are TGCGCCAGCAGCCCAGGAACCGGGACAGGCCTTGAAGCTTTCTTT. This translates into CASSPGTGTGLEAFF. V gene TRBV4-3 combines with J gene TRBJ1-1; 8 bases agree with TRBD1. Trimming at V came to 4 bases and at J to 7 bases, leaving 11 bases not matched to a gene. The CDR3 is 15 amino acids. Germline loops: CDR1 LGHNA, CDR2 YSLEER.

The chain couples TRBV20-1 to TRBJ2-5; D might be TRBD2 (5 bases). Germline CDR1 reads DFQATT; CDR2 reads SNEGSKA (reference sequence). Trimming took 3 bases from V and 1 from J, leaving 12 bases between them. The CDR3 runs to 14 residues. The CDR3 region has the DNA TGCAGTGCTAGCCCAGCGGTTTCCCAAGAGACCCAGTACTTC. This sequence encodes CSASPAVSQETQYF.

This clonotype has only a few counts. The V call is TRBV7-2, the J call TRBJ2-7; TRBD2 agrees at 11 bases. The V segment lost 2 bases and the J segment 4 bases; nucleotides outside the gene matches: 7. The CDR3 sequence is 16 residues long. Germline V gene data show CDR1 as SGHTA and CDR2 as FQGNSA. The CDR3 DNA sequence: TGTGCCAGCAGCTTAAGTACTAGCGGGAGTACTTACGAGCAGTACTTC. It specifies CASSLSTSGSTYEQYF.

The V gene is TRBV4-3, the J gene TRBJ1-2, with 7 bases matching TRBD1. The V gene's germline CDR1 is LGHNA and CDR2 YSLEER. This CDR3 has 15 residues. Unmatched junction bases numbered 8, after V lost 3 bases and J lost 4 bases. CDR3 sequence reads: CASSQSGQAFYGYTF. The CDR3, as DNA: TGCGCCAGCAGCCAGTCTGGACAGGCCTTCTATGGCTACACCTTC.

The chain employs TRBV24-1 and TRBJ2-3, with 12 bases lining up with TRBD2. Trimming at V came to 10 bases and at J to 4 bases, leaving 8 bases not matched to a gene. The CDR3 has 15 residues. CDR1 and CDR2 from the germline V gene are KGHDR and SFDVKD. This chain's CDR3 is CATQLAGGSADTQYF. CDR3 nucleotide sequence: TGTGCCACGCAGCTAGCGGGAGGGTCGGCAGATACGCAGTATTTT.

There are many counts of this clonotype. The chain links TRBV29-1 to TRBJ2-7, with D possibly called TRBD1 or TRBD2 (5 bases each). The CDR3 totals 13 residues. V was cut by 6 bases and J by 4 bases, with 16 bases left in between. Per germline, CDR1 SQVTM and CDR2 ANQGSEA. The CDR3 bases are TGCAGCGTCCGGGGCCCTCTTCTTTACGAGCAGTACTTC. Protein: CSVRGPLLYEQYF.

The sample holds many counts of this clonotype. This CDR3 is CSARLAGAKIYNEQFF. CDR3 bases: TGCAGTGCTAGACTAGCGGGGGCCAAGATCTACAATGAGCAGTTCTTC. V is TRBV20-1 and J is TRBJ2-1; 10 bases align to TRBD2. V lost 2 bases to trimming and J lost 3 bases; unmatched junction nucleotides: 7. This CDR3 comprises 16 residues. Germline loops: CDR1 DFQATT, CDR2 SNEGSKA (reference sequence).

The sample holds many counts of this clonotype. The V gene is TRBV9, the J gene TRBJ2-7; D gene uncertain. Looked up from germline, CDR1 is SGDLS and CDR2 is YYNGEE. V was clipped by 0 bases and J by 0 bases, with 13 bases between them. The CDR3 runs 16 residues. CDR3 residues: CASSVAPATYSYEQYF. DNA of the CDR3: TGTGCCAGCAGCGTAGCTCCAGCAACTTACTCCTACGAGCAGTACTTC.

The chain recombines TRBV7-6 with TRBJ1-4; D gene unclear. The CDR3 consists of 14 residues. The V and J ends lost 5 bases and 4 bases respectively, with 11 bases between them. Germline V gene lookup returns CDR1 SGHVS and CDR2 FNYEAQ. The CDR3 protein is CASSPSTGNEKLFF. Here the CDR3 DNA reads TGTGCCAGCAGCCCTTCTACGGGTAATGAAAAACTGTTTTTT.

This clonotype appeared many times. The chain has TRBV20-1 and TRBJ2-6; the D is unclear. The length of the CDR3 is 18 residues. In germline, CDR1 is DFQATT, CDR2 SNEGSKA (reference sequence). V was cut by 3 bases and J by 0 bases, with 18 bases left in between. The CDR3 spells CSASESVGSSSGANVLTF. CDR3 bases: TGCAGTGCTAGTGAATCGGTTGGCAGTTCCTCTGGGGCCAACGTCCTGACTTTC.

The chain couples TRBV5-8 to TRBJ2-3, with 7 positions matching TRBD1. The CDR3 runs to 15 residues. Germline CDR1 reads SGHTS; CDR2 reads YDEGEE. With V trimmed by 4 bases and J by 2 bases, 7 bases remained unmatched. As DNA, the CDR3 is TGTGCCAGCAGCACAGGGACAGCCACCACAGATACGCAGTATTTT. Translated, it gives CASSTGTATTDTQYF.

The rearrangement links TRBV20-1 to TRBJ1-1; 8 bases are a match to TRBD1. Germline CDR1 reads DFQATT; CDR2 reads SNEGSKA (reference sequence). The CDR3 covers 11 residues. V was pared by 5 bases and J by 10 bases, with 6 bases of the junction left unmatched. CDR3 nucleotides: TGCAGTGCTGGGACAGGCCGGGTAGCTTTCTTT. This encodes CSAGTGRVAFF.

The V gene is TRBV6-1, the J gene TRBJ1-1; no reliable D call. Germline CDR1 is MNHNS and CDR2 is SASEGT. V shed 8 bases and J shed 0 bases, with 13 bases lying between them. This CDR3 spans 14 amino acids. CDR3 in amino acids: CASGKDNMNTEAFF. DNA of the CDR3: TGTGCCAGCGGAAAGGATAACATGAACACTGAAGCTTTCTTT.

The CDR3 sequence is CASTIAGYEQYF. The CDR3, as DNA: TGTGCCAGCACTATCGCCGGCTACGAGCAGTACTTC. The chain joins TRBV12-3 or TRBV12-4 to TRBJ2-7, with unresolved D. Trimming removed 7 bases at V and 3 bases at J, with 10 bases between. The CDR3 sequence is 12 residues long.

This chain uses TRBV3-1 with TRBJ1-1, with D perhaps TRBD1 (5 bases). The CDR3 consists of 12 residues. Per germline, CDR1 LGHDT and CDR2 YNNKEL (reference sequence). Trimming left V 4 bases short and J 6 bases short, with 9 bases between. CDR3 sequence (DNA): TGTGCCAGCAGCCGAGGGGCAGCTGAAGCTTTCTTT. Encoded protein: CASSRGAAEAFF.

This clonotype was seen ten or more times. The J gene is TRBJ2-2, the V gene TRBV2; D gene uncertain. Germline-derived CDR1 and CDR2 are SNHLY and FYNNEI. Trimming pared 3 bases from V and 4 bases from J, leaving 12 bases between. The CDR3 sequence is 15 residues long. DNA for the CDR3: TGTGCCAGCAGTGAGCGGCGGCCTTTCACCGGGGAGCTGTTTTTT. The encoded protein is CASSERRPFTGELFF.

This clonotype was picked up a small number of times. The chain has TRBV20-1 and TRBJ1-5; D ambiguous. This CDR3 region has 13 residues. Trimming took 3 bases from V and 7 from J, leaving 13 bases between them. Germline V CDR1 and CDR2: DFQATT, SNEGSKA (reference sequence). In DNA, the CDR3 is TGCAGTGCTAGTGCCGGCGAGATACAGCCCCAGCATTTT. It is translated as CSASAGEIQPQHF.